A single sample gave rise to the 27 T cell receptor beta chains below, sequenced in a study of OX40 agonist ivuxolimab in advanced cancers. Clones were read by immunoSEQ multiplex PCR, and TCRdb kept only the in-frame ones, dropping some. The table includes about 68,000 clones, around 83% detected once. The material was CD4+ or CD8+ T cells sorted from blood, obtained in a trial of the OX40 agonist ivuxolimab. These receptors were collected from an adult with an advanced solid tumor such as melanoma, head and neck, liver or kidney cancer.

The chain links TRBV5-4 to TRBJ2-5, with 9 positions matching TRBD1. The CDR3 has 15 amino acids. The germline V gene has CDR1 SGHNT and CDR2 YYREEE (reference sequence). The V gene end was trimmed by 4 bases and the J gene end by 1 base; junction bases not matched to a gene: 5. CDR3 loop: CASSAGDRVQETQYF. DNA of the CDR3: TGTGCCAGCAGCGCTGGGGACAGGGTCCAAGAGACCCAGTACTTC.

There are a few counts of this clone. The J gene is TRBJ1-2, the V gene TRBV7-8; TRBD1 matches at 8 bases. The V gene end was trimmed by 5 bases and the J gene end by 4 bases; junction bases not matched to a gene: 9. CDR1 and CDR2 (germline): SGHVS, FQNEAQ. The CDR3 sequence is 15 residues long. In DNA form, the CDR3 reads TGTGCCAGCAGCCCAACGCCAGGACAGGGCTATGGCTACACCTTC. This codes for CASSPTPGQGYGYTF.

V gene TRBV19 combines with J gene TRBJ2-3; TRBD1 matches 8 bases. Germline-derived CDR1 and CDR2 are LNHDA and SQIVND (reference sequence). Trimming cost V 8 bases and J 4 bases; bases outside gene matches: 8. CDR3 length: 14 residues. The CDR3 DNA is TGTGCCAGTTGCCAACAGGGGGACGCAGATACGCAGTATTTT. Translated: CASCQQGDADTQYF.

This clone was found a few times. The V gene is TRBV15, the J gene TRBJ1-5; no definite D call. This CDR3 comprises 15 residues. V was cut by 0 bases and J by 5 bases, with 11 bases left in between. Per germline, CDR1 LNHNV and CDR2 YYDKDF (reference sequence). CDR3 sequence reads: CATSRDGQTHQPQHF. The CDR3 DNA is TGTGCCACCAGCAGAGATGGCCAGACGCATCAGCCCCAGCATTTT.

A single count supports this clone. The V call is TRBV7-2, the J call TRBJ2-2, with D unclear. Germline lookup yields CDR1 SGHTA and CDR2 FQGNSA. This CDR3 contains 13 residues. The V end lost 5 bases, the J end lost 8 bases, and 12 bases lay between the germline ends. As DNA, the CDR3 is TGTGCCAGCAGCCTCGGGCCTACTGGGGAGCTGTTTTTT. It encodes CASSLGPTGELFF.

The chain employs TRBV7-8 and TRBJ1-2; 7 bases agree with TRBD1. The germline gives CDR1 SGHVS, CDR2 FQNEAQ. The CDR3 runs to 16 residues. Trimming removed 1 base from V and 3 bases from J; junction bases left unmatched: 8. The CDR3 protein is CASSLETGWAHYGYTF. Written as DNA, the CDR3 is TGTGCCAGCAGCTTAGAGACAGGGTGGGCCCACTATGGCTACACCTTC.

This chain links TRBV11-2 with TRBJ2-3, with D possibly being TRBD1 or TRBD2 (7 bases each). V was cut by 5 bases and J by 3 bases, with 15 bases left in between. Per germline, CDR1 SGHAT and CDR2 FQNNGV. This CDR3 comprises 15 residues. The CDR3, as DNA: TGTGCCAGCAGCCCCAGGGGGGGGGAGACAGATACGCAGTATTTT. Amino acid sequence: CASSPRGGETDTQYF.

This chain connects TRBV18 to TRBJ2-5, with D perhaps matching TRBD2 (5 bases). In germline, CDR1 is KGHSH, CDR2 LQKENI. Trimming took 2 bases from V and 1 from J, leaving 14 bases between them. The CDR3 consists of 16 residues. CDR3 coding DNA: TGTGCCAGCTCACCATCGGCCGGGGTCCGCCAAGAGACCCAGTACTTC. This codes for CASSPSAGVRQETQYF.

This clone was observed a handful of times. The chain has TRBV4-1 and TRBJ1-1; no definite D call. CDR3 length equals 14 residues. Germline values: CDR1 MGHRA, CDR2 YSYEKL. V was pared by 1 base and J by 0 bases, with 6 bases between. DNA for the CDR3: TGCGCCAGCAGCCAAGGGGATATGAACACTGAAGCTTTCTTT. This sequence encodes CASSQGDMNTEAFF.

The chain recombines TRBV2 with TRBJ2-5; the D is unclear. This CDR3 has 16 amino acids. Germline CDR1 SNHLY, CDR2 FYNNEI. V lost 6 bases to trimming and J lost 5 bases, with 22 bases between them. CDR3 amino acids: CASRDPVPYQRETQYF. The CDR3 coding sequence is TGTGCCAGCAGGGACCCAGTCCCGTATCAACGGGAGACCCAGTACTTC.

J is TRBJ2-7 and V is TRBV18; D remains unclear. The germline CDR1 and CDR2 sequences are KGHSH and LQKENI. Trimming took off 3 bases at V and 0 bases at J, with 9 bases between the two ends. CDR3 length: 14 residues. The CDR3 here is CASSPNPTSYEQYF. The CDR3 nucleotides read TGTGCCAGCTCACCCAACCCCACCTCCTACGAGCAGTACTTC.

The chain employs TRBV6-5 and TRBJ2-5, with D possibly matching TRBD2 (6 bases). Looked up from germline, CDR1 is MNHEY and CDR2 is SVGAGI. V was trimmed by 0 bases and J by 2 bases, leaving 10 bases between them. The CDR3 is 15 amino acids. The CDR3 coding sequence is TGTGCCAGCAGTTACTCTGGGACTTTACAAGAGACCCAGTACTTC. Protein: CASSYSGTLQETQYF.

V usage is TRBV14 and J usage is TRBJ1-2; no definite D call. Per the germline V gene, CDR1 is SGHDN and CDR2 is FVKESK. The V gene lost 1 base and the J gene lost 6 bases, with 15 bases spanning the gap. The CDR3 is 15 amino acids. CDR3 sequence reads: CASSQVHSITNGYTF. CDR3 DNA sequence: TGTGCCAGCAGCCAAGTTCACAGTATTACGAATGGCTACACCTTC.

The chain carries TRBV5-8 and TRBJ1-4, with TRBD1 identical over 8 bases. V lost 4 bases to trimming and J lost 0 bases; unmatched junction nucleotides: 5. This CDR3 comprises 16 residues. Germline CDR1 reads SGHTS; CDR2 reads YDEGEE. CDR3 protein: CASSLGQGATNEKLFF. CDR3 sequence (DNA): TGTGCCAGCAGCCTCGGACAGGGCGCAACTAATGAAAAACTGTTTTTT.

CDR3 DNA: TGTGCCAGCAGTTCCACAGGAAACCGATACAATGAGCAGTTCTTC. Protein product: CASSSTGNRYNEQFF. This chain connects TRBV28 to TRBJ2-1; the D gene is possibly TRBD1 (5 bases). CDR1 and CDR2 (germline): MDHEN, SYDVKM. V was cut by 4 bases and J by 4 bases, with 14 bases left in between. This CDR3 is 15 amino acids long.

The J gene is TRBJ1-1, the V gene TRBV5-1, with D unclear. Trimming left V 2 bases short and J 7 bases short, with 9 bases between. Germline CDR1 SGHRS, CDR2 YFSETQ. The CDR3 sequence is 12 residues long. CDR3 in amino acids: CASSLSGVEAFF. As DNA, the CDR3 is TGCGCCAGCAGCTTAAGCGGGGTTGAAGCTTTCTTT.

The chain combines TRBV7-6 with TRBJ2-7, with D maybe TRBD2 (6 bases). CDR1 and CDR2 from the germline V gene are SGHVS and FNYEAQ. V shed 0 bases and J shed 4 bases, with 7 bases lying between them. The CDR3 spans 13 residues. In DNA, the CDR3 is TGTGCCAGCAGCTTAGCTGCGGGGTACGAGCAGTACTTC. The encoded protein is CASSLAAGYEQYF.

The count of this clone is one. The CDR3 DNA sequence: TGTGCCAGCAGAGAACAGGGCCAGGCGACCTACGAGCAGTACTTC. Amino acid sequence: CASREQGQATYEQYF. The genes are TRBV6-1 and TRBJ2-7; the D gene is possibly TRBD1 (6 bases). The germline gives CDR1 MNHNS, CDR2 SASEGT. This CDR3 spans 15 amino acids. V was shortened by 6 bases and J by 2 bases, with 17 bases between the two germline ends.

The chain combines TRBV16 with TRBJ1-1, with D possibly being TRBD1 (5 bases). V was pared by 5 bases and J by 1 base, with 14 bases between. Germline CDR1 reads KGHSY; CDR2 reads FQNENV. The CDR3 sequence is 15 residues long. Here the CDR3 reads CASSAAGGSNTEAFF. The DNA for the CDR3 is TGTGCCAGCAGCGCCGCGGGGGGGTCGAACACTGAAGCTTTCTTT.

A few counts support this clone. This chain joins TRBV2 and TRBJ2-5; no firm D call. V shed 6 bases and J shed 0 bases, with 8 bases lying between them. CDR1 and CDR2 (germline): SNHLY, FYNNEI. The CDR3 spans 13 residues. CDR3 region: CASRVRHQETQYF. As DNA, the CDR3 is TGTGCCAGCAGGGTACGCCACCAAGAGACCCAGTACTTC.

The J gene is TRBJ1-4, the V gene TRBV5-4, with 12 bases fitting TRBD1. The CDR3 is 16 amino acids. Germline V gene lookup returns CDR1 SGHNT and CDR2 YYREEE (reference sequence). V gave up 3 bases and J gave up 3 bases; unmatched junction bases: 3. CDR3 DNA sequence: TGTGCCAGCAGCTCGGGACAGGGGGCGGCTAATGAAAAACTGTTTTTT. Protein: CASSSGQGAANEKLFF.

The chain employs TRBV7-6 and TRBJ2-3; D is undetermined. V gave up 1 base and J gave up 0 bases, with 8 bases separating them. The CDR3 sequence is 15 residues long. Germline V gene data show CDR1 as SGHVS and CDR2 as FNYEAQ. The chain's CDR3 is CASSLGVPSTDTQYF. The CDR3 bases are TGTGCCAGCAGCTTAGGAGTCCCTAGCACAGATACGCAGTATTTT.

The genes are TRBV5-1 and TRBJ1-4, with D possibly being TRBD1 (5 bases). The CDR3 runs 15 residues. Trimming took 3 bases from V and 6 from J, leaving 15 bases between them. In germline, CDR1 is SGHRS, CDR2 YFSETQ. CDR3 nucleotides: TGCGCCAGCAGCTCCAAGCAGGGAGAGGATGAAAAACTGTTTTTT. Its protein product is CASSSKQGEDEKLFF.

This chain joins TRBV10-3 and TRBJ1-1, with D unresolved. CDR1 and CDR2 from the germline V gene are ENHRY and SYGVKD. V lost 5 bases, J lost 4 bases, and 5 bases lay in between. The CDR3 runs 11 residues. CDR3 sequence: CAISSSTEAFF. As DNA, the CDR3 is TGTGCCATCAGTTCTAGCACTGAAGCTTTCTTT.

This clone was seen more than once but under ten times. The gene calls are TRBV19 and TRBJ2-6, with D tentatively TRBD1 (6 bases). Germline V gene lookup returns CDR1 LNHDA and CDR2 SQIVND (reference sequence). The V gene lost 2 bases and the J gene lost 0 bases, with 17 bases spanning the gap. This CDR3 spans 19 amino acids. The CDR3 is CASSILGAPSFSGANVLTF. CDR3 DNA sequence: TGTGCCAGTAGTATACTGGGGGCACCTTCATTCTCTGGGGCCAACGTCCTGACTTTC. The full variable domain, with the rest looked up from reference TRBV19 and TRBJ2-6, is DGGITQSPKYLFRKEGQNVTLSCEQNLNHDAMYWYRQDPGQGLRLIYYSQIVNDFQKGDIAEGYSVSREKKESFPLTVTSAQKNPTAFYLCASSILGAPSFSGANVLTFGAGSRLTVL.

The CDR3 bases are TGCGCCAGCAGTGACCAGCTAGGTGGCTACACCTTC. Translating gives CASSDQLGGYTF. The V gene is TRBV10-1, the J gene TRBJ1-2; D is ambiguous. The germline CDR1 and CDR2 sequences are WNHNN and SYGVQD (reference sequence). CDR3 length: 12 residues. Trimming stripped 3 bases from V and 7 bases from J, with 9 bases between.

The V call is TRBV5-4, the J call TRBJ1-1, with TRBD1 as a possible D gene (5 bases). V was trimmed by 4 bases and J by 5 bases, leaving 15 bases between them. From germline, CDR1 is SGHNT and CDR2 YYREEE (reference sequence). This CDR3 has 14 residues. Here the CDR3 reads CASSQDRGGTEAFF. CDR3 nucleotide sequence: TGTGCCAGCAGCCAAGATCGGGGGGGAACTGAAGCTTTCTTT.